Presented here are 19 T cell receptor beta chains from one specimen sequenced in a study of T cell repertoires in cytomegalovirus infection. One entry per CDR3 protein, called by TCRdb with MiXCR from the reads. The sample lists some 200,000 distinct CDR3 sequences, about a tenth occurring once. Sample: PBMCs. The receptors shown here come from a human donor in good health (CMV status not recorded). Some clones in this sample may be carry-over from other donors' samples.

This clonotype was picked up a small number of times. This chain uses TRBV5-4 with TRBJ1-1; D is possibly TRBD1 (5 bases). The germline V gene has CDR1 SGHNT and CDR2 YYREEE (reference sequence). Trimming took off 5 bases at V and 4 bases at J, with 15 bases between the two ends. The CDR3 sequence is 14 residues long. The CDR3 nucleotides read TGTGCCAGCAGGGAGGGACGTGGTGGCACTGAAGCTTTCTTT. Translated: CASREGRGGTEAFF.

This clonotype was recorded at least ten times. The CDR3 spells CSAREGGGVSNEQFF. For the CDR3, the DNA is TGCAGTGCTAGAGAAGGGGGAGGTGTAAGTAATGAGCAGTTCTTC. V gene TRBV20-1 combines with J gene TRBJ2-1; D possibly uses TRBD1 or TRBD2 (6 bases each). The germline V and J ends were trimmed by 0 bases and 7 bases, with 16 bases remaining between them. This CDR3 comprises 15 residues. Germline-derived CDR1 and CDR2 are DFQATT and SNEGSKA (reference sequence).

The table lists this clonotype with many counts. This chain links TRBV6-1 with TRBJ2-1; 11 nucleotides match TRBD2. The CDR3 contains 16 residues. Trimming took 3 bases from V and 4 from J; bases not matched to a gene: 5. Germline CDR1 and CDR2: MNHNS and SASEGT. The CDR3 sequence is CASSDPWTSGYNEQFF. The CDR3 bases are TGTGCCAGCAGTGATCCGTGGACTAGCGGGTACAATGAGCAGTTCTTC.

This clonotype was recorded many times. This chain joins TRBV4-1 and TRBJ1-5; D is ambiguous. The CDR3 is 16 amino acids. Germline CDR1 reads MGHRA; CDR2 reads YSYEKL. V was cut by 0 bases and J by 2 bases, with 11 bases left in between. CDR3 loop: CASSQDPGVGNQPQHF. The DNA for the CDR3 is TGCGCCAGCAGCCAAGATCCCGGGGTTGGCAATCAGCCCCAGCATTTT.

This rearrangement joins TRBV6-6 to TRBJ1-1; a weak D match, TRBD1 (6 bases). The CDR3 has 13 residues. Trimming removed 10 bases from V and 5 bases from J, with 17 bases in between. The germline V gene encodes CDR1 MNHNY and CDR2 SVGAGI (reference sequence). DNA for the CDR3: TGTGCCACCCTAGAGAGGGGGAGAACTGAAGCTTTCTTT. Translated, it gives CATLERGRTEAFF.

This clonotype was recorded at least ten times. This chain uses TRBV7-8 with TRBJ2-7, with D perhaps matching TRBD2 (5 bases). Trimming removed 3 bases from V and 7 bases from J, with 10 bases in between. The CDR3 runs to 12 residues. Per germline, CDR1 SGHVS and CDR2 FQNEAQ. CDR3 residues: CASSFFEGEQYF. The CDR3 region has the DNA TGTGCCAGCAGCTTCTTTGAGGGAGAGCAGTACTTC.

This clonotype appeared many times. V and J are TRBV12-3 or TRBV12-4 and TRBJ2-1; D is undetermined. Trimming took 1 base from V and 7 from J, leaving 14 bases between them. The CDR3 totals 15 residues. The CDR3 DNA is TGTGCCAGCAGTTTAGACCGGGTCGCAGGTAATGAGCAGTTCTTC. The encoded protein is CASSLDRVAGNEQFF.

This clonotype showed up just a few times. The gene calls are TRBV7-6 and TRBJ1-5; D unresolved. Between the trimmed V and J ends, which lost 3 bases and 3 bases, there was a span of 12 bases. The CDR3 is 15 residues long. CDR1 and CDR2 (germline): SGHVS, FNYEAQ. CDR3 DNA: TGTGCCAGCAGCTTGCTTCCGGGTCCCAATCAGCCCCAGCATTTT. As protein: CASSLLPGPNQPQHF.

A few counts support this clonotype. The chain is built from TRBV7-2 and TRBJ2-2; D not resolved. Trimming removed 3 bases at V and 8 bases at J, with 13 bases between. CDR1 and CDR2 from the germline V gene are SGHTA and FQGNSA. This CDR3 has 14 amino acids. Here the CDR3 DNA reads TGTGCCAGCAGCTTGCCCAGCGCCCGAGGGGAGCTGTTTTTT. It yields the protein CASSLPSARGELFF.

V and J are TRBV7-8 and TRBJ1-1; TRBD1 aligns across 7 bases. The junction had 7 bases not matched to a gene; V was cut back by 4 bases and J by 2 bases. The germline CDR1 and CDR2 sequences are SGHVS and FQNEAQ. The CDR3 is 15 residues long. CDR3: CASSYQGQPNTEAFF. The CDR3, as DNA: TGTGCCAGCAGCTACCAGGGACAGCCCAACACTGAAGCTTTCTTT.

There are many counts of this clonotype. The chain couples TRBV7-6 to TRBJ2-2; 7 bases line up with TRBD2. CDR3 length equals 16 residues. Germline values: CDR1 SGHVS, CDR2 FNYEAQ. The junction had 5 bases not matched to a gene; V was cut back by 3 bases and J by 1 base. This chain's CDR3 is CASSFFSGLNTGELFF. The CDR3, as DNA: TGTGCCAGCAGCTTTTTTAGCGGGCTGAACACCGGGGAGCTGTTTTTT.

This clonotype appeared a few times. This chain links TRBV19 with TRBJ1-1; possible D gene TRBD1, 5 bases. The CDR3 is 12 amino acids. The V gene lost 7 bases and the J gene lost 4 bases, with 10 bases spanning the gap. Germline CDR1 reads LNHDA; CDR2 reads SQIVND (reference sequence). The CDR3: CASKTGFTEAFF. The CDR3 DNA follows: TGTGCCAGTAAAACAGGTTTCACTGAAGCTTTCTTT.

This clonotype occurred many times. The chain has TRBV20-1 and TRBJ1-2; no clear D gene. Per the germline V gene, CDR1 is DFQATT and CDR2 is SNEGSKA (reference sequence). Trimming stripped 3 bases from V and 4 bases from J, with 9 bases between. This CDR3 has 12 residues. The CDR3 region is CSARHAGYGYTF. CDR3 nucleotides: TGCAGTGCTAGGCACGCGGGCTATGGCTACACCTTC.

This clonotype was counted ten times or more. The junction differs from germline at one of its ends, possibly a read error. This chain uses TRBV7-6 with TRBJ2-2; TRBD1 might be the D (5 bases). Germline CDR1 SGHVS, CDR2 FNYEAQ. The CDR3 is made up of 15 amino acids. In nucleotides, the CDR3 is TGTGCTAGCAGCCCACACGACAGATTCACCGGGGAGCTGTTTTTT. It encodes CASSPHDRFTGELFF.

This clonotype showed up many times. The chain employs TRBV28 and TRBJ2-4, with 7 bases matching TRBD2. J was trimmed by 3 bases and V by 7 bases; bases with no gene match: 9. CDR1 is MDHEN, CDR2 SYDVKM, per germline. This CDR3 contains 15 residues. DNA of the CDR3: TGTGCCAGCATGTGGGCGGGAGTAGGCAAAAACATTCAGTACTTC. Protein product: CASMWAGVGKNIQYF.

This clonotype was observed at least ten times. The V gene is TRBV6-2 or TRBV6-3, the J gene TRBJ1-2; 9 bases are shared with TRBD1. Germline assignment: CDR1 MNHEY and CDR2 SVGEGT. The junction had 7 bases not matched to a gene; V was cut back by 5 bases and J by 6 bases. The CDR3 extends over 14 amino acids. The CDR3: CASSTGQGFNGYTF. Written as DNA, the CDR3 is TGTGCCAGCAGTACCGGACAGGGGTTTAATGGCTACACCTTC.

This clonotype came up many times. The V and J genes are TRBV7-9 and TRBJ1-1; D not certain. The CDR3 has 14 residues. Trimming stripped 4 bases from V and 0 bases from J, with 9 bases between. The V gene's germline CDR1 is SEHNR and CDR2 FQNEAQ (reference sequence). This chain's CDR3 is CASSSLKLNTEAFF. The DNA of the CDR3 is TGTGCCAGCAGCTCGCTCAAGCTGAACACTGAAGCTTTCTTT.

This chain joins TRBV7-9 and TRBJ2-5; tentatively, D is TRBD2 (5 bases). Trimming removed 5 bases from V and 4 bases from J, with 11 bases in between. The CDR3 runs 13 residues. Germline V gives CDR1 SEHNR, CDR2 FQNEAQ (reference sequence). The CDR3: CASSKTRLETQYF. The CDR3 DNA reads TGTGCCAGCAGCAAAACTAGACTAGAGACCCAGTACTTC. Combining the CDR3 with reference TRBV7-9 and TRBJ2-5 gives the whole variable domain DTGVSQNPRHKITKRGQNVTFRCDPISEHNRLYWYRQTLGQGPEFLTYFQNEAQLEKSRLLSDRFSAERPKGSFSTLEIQRTEQGDSAMYLCASSKTRLETQYFGPGTRLLVL.

This clonotype was observed many times. This rearrangement joins TRBV28 to TRBJ2-7, with 9 positions matching TRBD2. CDR1 and CDR2 (germline): MDHEN, SYDVKM. CDR3 length: 19 amino acids. Trimming removed 5 bases from V and 9 bases from J; junction bases left unmatched: 26. DNA for the CDR3: TGTGCCAGCAGTCTCAGTCCCCGAAAACAGGGAGCGGGAGGCTATGGGCAGTACTTC. Protein product: CASSLSPRKQGAGGYGQYF.